This T cell receptor (beta chain) was sequenced during a study of blood T cell repertoires in COVID-19. The data were produced by immunoSEQ multiplex PCR, yet TCRdb's version contains in-frame clones alone and is incomplete. The repertoire includes roughly 81,000 clones, about 85% of them detected once, and 2% to 2.5% sits in the top ten. The material sequenced was peripheral blood. The receptor was isolated from a woman in her 70s with acute or convalescent COVID-19.

As DNA, the CDR3 is TGTGCCATCACCCCGGGAGGAGGGATTGGTGGCTACACCTTC. It codes for CAITPGGGIGGYTF. The chain recombines TRBV10-3 with TRBJ1-2; D ambiguous. Trimming shortened V by 7 bases and J by 7 bases, and 19 bases separated the two germline ends. From germline, CDR1 is ENHRY and CDR2 SYGVKD. This CDR3 comprises 14 residues.